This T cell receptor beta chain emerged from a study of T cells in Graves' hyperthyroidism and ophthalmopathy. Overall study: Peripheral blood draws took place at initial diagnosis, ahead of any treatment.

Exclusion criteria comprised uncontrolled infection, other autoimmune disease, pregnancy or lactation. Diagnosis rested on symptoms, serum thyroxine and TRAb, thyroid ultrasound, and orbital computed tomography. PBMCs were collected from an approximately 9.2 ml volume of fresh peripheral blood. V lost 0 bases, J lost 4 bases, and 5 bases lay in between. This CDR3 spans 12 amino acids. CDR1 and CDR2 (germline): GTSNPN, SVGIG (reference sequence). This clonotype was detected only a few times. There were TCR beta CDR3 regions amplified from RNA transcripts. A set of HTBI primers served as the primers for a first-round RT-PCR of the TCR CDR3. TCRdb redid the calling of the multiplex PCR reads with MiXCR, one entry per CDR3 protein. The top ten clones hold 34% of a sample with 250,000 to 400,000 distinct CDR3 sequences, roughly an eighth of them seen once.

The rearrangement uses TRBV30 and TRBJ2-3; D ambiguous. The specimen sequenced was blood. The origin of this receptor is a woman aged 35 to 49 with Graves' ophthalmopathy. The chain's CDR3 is CAWSVSADTQYF. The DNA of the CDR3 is TGTGCCTGGAGTGTTTCTGCAGATACGCAGTATTTT.